The entry below describes one T cell receptor (beta chain). Time point in this sample: pre-treatment baseline. Response was assessed by RECIST 1.1 at 12 weeks, except a couple of rapid progressors. These data originate in a study of blood T cell dynamics during melanoma immunotherapy. CDR1 is MDHEN, CDR2 SYDVKM, per germline. The V segment lost 4 bases and the J segment 6 bases; nucleotides outside the gene matches: 7. The CDR3 has 15 amino acids. Clones were read by immunoSEQ multiplex PCR, and TCRdb kept only the in-frame ones, dropping some. The sample lists roughly 9,900 clones; roughly 90% were seen once.

V is TRBV28 and J is TRBJ2-1; 9 bases match TRBD2. The starting material was blood, obtained from a patient treated with checkpoint blockade. The source is a human donor with melanoma. The CDR3 region is CASSSGTSSPNEQFF. The CDR3 DNA reads as TGTGCCAGCAGTTCCGGGACTAGCAGCCCCAATGAGCAGTTCTTC.